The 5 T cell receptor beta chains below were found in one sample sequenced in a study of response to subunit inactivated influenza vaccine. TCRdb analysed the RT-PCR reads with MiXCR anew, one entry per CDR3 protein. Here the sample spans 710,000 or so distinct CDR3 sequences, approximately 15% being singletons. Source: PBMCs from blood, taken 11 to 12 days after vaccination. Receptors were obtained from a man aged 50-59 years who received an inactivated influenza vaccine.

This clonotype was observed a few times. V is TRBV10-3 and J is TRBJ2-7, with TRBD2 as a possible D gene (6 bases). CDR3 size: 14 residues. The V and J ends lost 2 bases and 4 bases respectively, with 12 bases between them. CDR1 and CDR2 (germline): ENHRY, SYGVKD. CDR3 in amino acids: CAISERENKYEQYF. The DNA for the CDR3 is TGTGCCATCAGTGAGCGGGAGAATAAATACGAGCAGTACTTC.

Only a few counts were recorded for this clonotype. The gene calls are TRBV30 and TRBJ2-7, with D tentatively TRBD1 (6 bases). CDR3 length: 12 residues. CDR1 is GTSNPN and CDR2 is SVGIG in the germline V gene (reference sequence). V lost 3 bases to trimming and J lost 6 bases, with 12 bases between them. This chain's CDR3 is CAWSETGSEQYF. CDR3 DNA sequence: TGTGCCTGGAGCGAAACAGGGAGCGAGCAGTACTTC.

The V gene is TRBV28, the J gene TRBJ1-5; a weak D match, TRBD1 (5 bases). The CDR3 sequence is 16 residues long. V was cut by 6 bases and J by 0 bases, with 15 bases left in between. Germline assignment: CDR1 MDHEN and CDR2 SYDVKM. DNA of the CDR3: TGTGCCAGCAGGACAGACGGACCTTATAGCAATCAGCCCCAGCATTTT. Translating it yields CASRTDGPYSNQPQHF. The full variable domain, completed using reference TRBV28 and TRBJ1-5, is DVKVTQSSRYLVKRTGEKVFLECVQDMDHENMFWYRQDPGLGLRLIYFSYDVKMKEKGDIPEGYSVSREKKERFSLILESASTNQTSMYLCASRTDGPYSNQPQHFGDGTRLSIL.

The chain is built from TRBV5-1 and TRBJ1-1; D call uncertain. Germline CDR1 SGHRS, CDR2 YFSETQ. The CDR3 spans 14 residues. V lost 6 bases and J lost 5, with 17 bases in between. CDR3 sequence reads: CASTRHSEGTEAFF. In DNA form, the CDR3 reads TGCGCCAGCACCCGTCATAGTGAGGGTACTGAAGCTTTCTTT.

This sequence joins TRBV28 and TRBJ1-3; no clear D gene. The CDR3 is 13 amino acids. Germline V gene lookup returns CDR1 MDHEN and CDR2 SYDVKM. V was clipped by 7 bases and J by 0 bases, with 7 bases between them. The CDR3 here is CASKAPSGNTIYF. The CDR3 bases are TGTGCCAGCAAGGCCCCCTCTGGAAACACCATATATTTT.